What follows are 26 T cell receptor beta chains derived from one specimen sequenced in a study of blood T cell repertoires in COVID-19. Sequencing used immunoSEQ multiplex PCR; TCRdb keeps in-frame clones, though not all of them. The table shows 150,000 to 160,000 clones, with about three quarters occurring only once. The sequenced material came from peripheral blood. The receptors were gathered from a man older than 75 with acute or convalescent COVID-19.

The rearrangement uses TRBV9 and TRBJ2-2; D ambiguous. The V gene lost 1 base and the J gene lost 4 bases, with 5 bases spanning the gap. Germline V gives CDR1 SGDLS, CDR2 YYNGEE. The CDR3 extends over 13 amino acids. CDR3 sequence (DNA): TGTGCCAGCAGCGTATCTATCACCGGGGAGCTGTTTTTT. This translates into CASSVSITGELFF.

This rearrangement joins TRBV5-1 to TRBJ1-1; 9 bases line up with TRBD1. The CDR3 contains 13 residues. From germline, CDR1 is SGHRS and CDR2 YFSETQ. Trimming cost V 4 bases and J 5 bases; bases outside gene matches: 3. CDR3 sequence: CASSPGQGTEAFF. CDR3 DNA sequence: TGCGCCAGCAGCCCGGGACAGGGAACTGAAGCTTTCTTT. The full variable domain, in which reference TRBV5-1 and TRBJ1-1 provide the parts outside the CDR3, is KAGVTQTPRYLIKTRGQQVTLSCSPISGHRSVSWYQQTPGQGLQFLFEYFSETQRNKGNFPGRFSGRQFSNSRSEMNVSTLELGDSALYLCASSPGQGTEAFFGQGTRLTVV.

The chain carries TRBV5-1 and TRBJ1-2, with 10 bases that match TRBD1. In germline, CDR1 is SGHRS, CDR2 YFSETQ. Trimming at V came to 4 bases and at J to 4 bases, leaving 7 bases not matched to a gene. The CDR3 has 15 amino acids. In DNA form, the CDR3 reads TGCGCCAGCAGCGCGGGACAGGGGTTCGGCTATGGCTACACCTTC. This sequence encodes CASSAGQGFGYGYTF.

The rearrangement uses TRBV6-6 and TRBJ1-4, with 8 bases lining up with TRBD1. Germline CDR1 and CDR2: MNHNY and SVGAGI (reference sequence). The CDR3 spans 14 residues. V shed 7 bases, J shed 7 bases, and the junction held 8 bases outside the gene matches. The CDR3 spells CASTTAGQAEKLFF. CDR3 nucleotides: TGTGCCAGCACCACAGCGGGACAGGCTGAAAAACTGTTTTTT.

V and J are TRBV4-1 and TRBJ1-3; TRBD1 matches at 8 bases. Germline loops: CDR1 MGHRA, CDR2 YSYEKL. The V gene end was trimmed by 3 bases and the J gene end by 6 bases; junction bases not matched to a gene: 7. The CDR3 totals 15 residues. CDR3 DNA: TGCGCCAGCAGCCATGTAGGACAGGGACCAAACACCATATATTTT. It codes for CASSHVGQGPNTIYF.

There are a few counts of this clone. The chain links TRBV13 to TRBJ2-1; D is unresolved. CDR1 PRHDT and CDR2 FYEKMQ come from the germline V gene (reference sequence). Between the trimmed V and J ends, which lost 5 bases and 0 bases, there was a span of 11 bases. This CDR3 has 15 residues. The CDR3, as DNA: TGTGCCAGCAGCCCTAGTATAAGCTCCTACAATGAGCAGTTCTTC. It specifies CASSPSISSYNEQFF.

This clone was observed a handful of times. CDR3 coding DNA: TGTGCCAGCAGCTTCAGTCGGACAGGGTCCGCAATAAGGGCAGATACGCAGTATTTT. Protein sequence: CASSFSRTGSAIRADTQYF. The chain has TRBV11-3 and TRBJ2-3; 8 bases map to TRBD1. Germline CDR1 SGHNT, CDR2 YENEEA. The trim removed 3 bases at V and 4 bases at J, leaving 18 bases unmatched. The CDR3 is made up of 19 amino acids.

This chain connects TRBV19 to TRBJ1-2; D unresolved. V lost 3 bases and J 0 bases, leaving 5 bases between the germline ends. Per germline, CDR1 LNHDA and CDR2 SQIVND (reference sequence). The CDR3 extends over 13 amino acids. CDR3 bases: TGTGCCAGTAGTATGAGAACTAACTATGGCTACACCTTC. It specifies CASSMRTNYGYTF.

This chain joins TRBV6-5 and TRBJ1-3; D remains unclear. The CDR3 runs 14 residues. Deletions cut 4 bases from V and 2 bases from J, with 9 bases between. Looked up from germline, CDR1 is MNHEY and CDR2 is SVGAGI. CDR3 amino acids: CASSSRETGNTIYF. Here the CDR3 DNA reads TGTGCCAGCAGTTCCCGAGAAACTGGAAACACCATATATTTT.

Points on this clone: At one of its ends the junction is not consistent with the germline gene, which may arise from a read error. The chain combines TRBV29-1 with TRBJ2-2, with TRBD1 matching 7 bases. The germline gives CDR1 SQVTM, CDR2 ANQGSEA. CDR3 length: 15 amino acids. Here the CDR3 reads CSVEEGGINTGELFF. CDR3 sequence (DNA): TGCAGCGTCGAAGAAGGGGGCATCAACACCGGGGAGCTGTTTTTT.

J is TRBJ1-1 and V is TRBV7-8; D is uncertain. Trimming cost V 5 bases and J 1 base, with 8 bases left between them. This CDR3 is 13 amino acids long. Germline loops: CDR1 SGHVS, CDR2 FQNEAQ. CDR3 sequence reads: CASSPHKNTEAFF. CDR3 coding DNA: TGTGCCAGCAGCCCGCACAAGAACACTGAAGCTTTCTTT.

This chain links TRBV24-1 with TRBJ1-4, with D possibly being TRBD1 (6 bases). V was shortened by 1 base and J by 4 bases, with 15 bases between the two germline ends. This CDR3 has 17 amino acids. Germline-derived CDR1 and CDR2 are KGHDR and SFDVKD. For the CDR3, the DNA is TGTGCCACCAGTGATTTCCCCGGGGGGGGCCTTAATGAAAAACTGTTTTTT. This sequence encodes CATSDFPGGGLNEKLFF.

This clone was observed a single time. The chain has TRBV6-4 and TRBJ1-1; D is possibly TRBD1 (6 bases). Per the germline V gene, CDR1 is MRHNA and CDR2 is SNTAGT. CDR3 length: 15 amino acids. With 3 bases removed from V and 0 bases from J, the gap between germline ends came to 11 bases. The CDR3 sequence is CASSEETGVNTEAFF. DNA of the CDR3: TGTGCCAGCAGTGAAGAGACAGGTGTGAACACTGAAGCTTTCTTT.

Written as DNA, the CDR3 is TGCGCCAGCAGCTTGGTCGGGGGGTTCGCCTACAATGAGCAGTTCTTC. Translating it yields CASSLVGGFAYNEQFF. The chain has TRBV5-1 and TRBJ2-1, with 7 positions matching TRBD2. The CDR3 has 16 amino acids. J gave up 2 bases and V 0 bases, and 5 bases lay outside the gene matches. The germline V gene encodes CDR1 SGHRS and CDR2 YFSETQ.

V gene TRBV7-3 combines with J gene TRBJ1-1; D is perhaps TRBD1 (5 bases). Trimming took off 5 bases at V and 0 bases at J, with 16 bases between the two ends. Germline CDR1 is SGHTA and CDR2 is FQGTGA. The CDR3 contains 16 residues. The CDR3 coding sequence is TGTGCCAGCAGCCGCGGAGGGGCACAGATGAACACTGAAGCTTTCTTT. This sequence encodes CASSRGGAQMNTEAFF.

This clone was observed a few times. CDR3 sequence: CASRPDYNSYNEQFF. DNA for the CDR3: TGTGCCAGCAGACCTGACTATAACTCCTACAATGAGCAGTTCTTC. This chain uses TRBV5-4 with TRBJ2-1, with D perhaps TRBD2 (5 bases). The CDR3 has 15 residues. Trimming pared 5 bases from V and 0 bases from J, leaving 12 bases between. CDR1 and CDR2 (germline): SGHNT, YYREEE (reference sequence).

The V call is TRBV4-3, the J call TRBJ2-7; 16 positions match TRBD2. The CDR3 spans 19 residues. V trimming: 4 bases; J trimming: 0 bases; junction bases outside the gene matches: 9. The germline V gene has CDR1 LGHNA and CDR2 YSLEER. The CDR3 reads CASSRGTSGGASLSYEQYF. CDR3 sequence (DNA): TGCGCCAGCAGCCGAGGGACTAGCGGGGGGGCCAGCCTCTCCTACGAGCAGTACTTC.

The J gene is TRBJ1-4, the V gene TRBV9; 7 bases map to TRBD1. Germline V gene sequence: CDR1 SGDLS, CDR2 YYNGEE. V lost 3 bases, J lost 4 bases, and 9 bases stayed unmatched. The CDR3 has 16 amino acids. The CDR3 protein is CASSGSPGQINEKLFF. The CDR3 region has the DNA TGTGCCAGCAGCGGCTCGCCGGGACAGATTAATGAAAAACTGTTTTTT.

This chain uses TRBV5-1 with TRBJ1-2; the D is unclear. This CDR3 contains 14 residues. Germline loops: CDR1 SGHRS, CDR2 YFSETQ. Trimming removed 0 bases at V and 0 bases at J, with 6 bases between. This chain's CDR3 is CASSLDSTNYGYTF. The CDR3 DNA sequence: TGCGCCAGCAGCTTGGACAGTACTAACTATGGCTACACCTTC.

This sequence joins TRBV3-1 (or the pseudogene TRBV3-2) and TRBJ1-5; no clear D. Germline CDR1 is LGHDT and CDR2 is YNNKEL (reference sequence). The CDR3 sequence is 14 residues long. V was shortened by 2 bases and J by 2 bases, with 7 bases between the two germline ends. The CDR3 bases are TGTGCCAGCAGCCAATCCGGGGGCAATCAGCCCCAGCATTTT. Residues: CASSQSGGNQPQHF.

This clone has only a few counts. The V and J genes are TRBV11-3 and TRBJ2-7, with no clear D. V lost 2 bases and J 2 bases, leaving 4 bases between the germline ends. Germline V lookup: CDR1 SGHNT, CDR2 YENEEA. The CDR3 contains 12 residues. CDR3 in DNA: TGTGCCAGCAGCTTATCTACCTACGAGCAGTACTTC. Translated, it gives CASSLSTYEQYF.

V is TRBV20-1 and J is TRBJ2-5; D may be TRBD1 (7 bases). The germline V gene encodes CDR1 DFQATT and CDR2 SNEGSKA (reference sequence). This CDR3 contains 11 residues. This CDR3 is CGGTAVGTQYF. The CDR3 DNA follows: TGCGGGGGGACAGCCGTAGGGACCCAGTACTTC.

The chain carries TRBV5-4 and TRBJ2-1, with no clear D. V was shortened by 0 bases and J by 9 bases, with 7 bases between the two germline ends. Germline lookup yields CDR1 SGHNT and CDR2 YYREEE (reference sequence). The CDR3 is 12 residues long. The DNA for the CDR3 is TGTGCCAGCAGCTTGGGCAGAACTGAGCAGTTCTTC. Protein product: CASSLGRTEQFF.

V gene TRBV19 combines with J gene TRBJ2-5; no definite D call. Germline CDR1 reads LNHDA; CDR2 reads SQIVND (reference sequence). The CDR3 extends over 13 amino acids. The V end lost 4 bases, the J end lost 2 bases, and 8 bases lay between the germline ends. CDR3 nucleotides: TGTGCCAGTAGTAGCACATTTCAAGAGACCCAGTACTTC. Protein: CASSSTFQETQYF.

This clone was seen more than once but under ten times. The CDR3 DNA follows: TGTGCCAGCGCGGGACAGGAAGCTAACTATGGCTACACCTTC. It specifies CASAGQEANYGYTF. This chain joins TRBV18 and TRBJ1-2; 8 nucleotides agree with TRBD1. CDR1 and CDR2 from the germline V gene are KGHSH and LQKENI. Trimming took 8 bases from V and 0 from J; bases not matched to a gene: 5. CDR3 size: 14 residues. The full variable domain, completed using reference TRBV18 and TRBJ1-2, is NAGVMQNPRHLVRRRGQEARLRCSPMKGHSHVYWYRQLPEEGLKFMVYLQKENIIDESGMPKERFSAEFPKEGPSILRIQQVVRGDSAAYFCASAGQEANYGYTFGSGTRLTVV.

The rearrangement links TRBV15 to TRBJ2-3; a possible D gene is TRBD2 (5 bases). The CDR3 is made up of 16 amino acids. The V end lost 0 bases, the J end lost 2 bases, and 12 bases lay between the germline ends. Germline CDR1 and CDR2: LNHNV and YYDKDF (reference sequence). CDR3 in DNA: TGTGCCACCAGCAGAGATGAGGGTAGCTACACAGATACGCAGTATTTT. This codes for CATSRDEGSYTDTQYF. Using reference TRBV15 and TRBJ2-3 for the parts outside the CDR3, the full variable domain is DAMVIQNPRYQVTQFGKPVTLSCSQTLNHNVMYWYQQKSSQAPKLLFHYYDKDFNNEADTPDNFQSRRPNTSFCFLDIRSPGLGDTAMYLCATSRDEGSYTDTQYFGPGTRLTVL.